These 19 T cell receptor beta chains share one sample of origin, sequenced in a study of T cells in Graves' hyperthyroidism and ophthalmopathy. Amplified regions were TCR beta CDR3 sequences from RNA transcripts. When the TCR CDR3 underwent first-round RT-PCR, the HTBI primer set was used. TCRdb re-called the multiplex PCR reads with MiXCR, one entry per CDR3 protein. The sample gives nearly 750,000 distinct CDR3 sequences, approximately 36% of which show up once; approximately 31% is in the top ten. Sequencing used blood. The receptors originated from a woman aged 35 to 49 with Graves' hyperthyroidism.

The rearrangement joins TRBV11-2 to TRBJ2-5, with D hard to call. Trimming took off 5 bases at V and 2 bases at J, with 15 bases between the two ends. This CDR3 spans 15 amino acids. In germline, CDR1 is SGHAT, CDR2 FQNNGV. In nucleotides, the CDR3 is TGTGCCAGCAGCCTAGTTGGGGTTGGGCAAGAGACCCAGTACTTC. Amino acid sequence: CASSLVGVGQETQYF.

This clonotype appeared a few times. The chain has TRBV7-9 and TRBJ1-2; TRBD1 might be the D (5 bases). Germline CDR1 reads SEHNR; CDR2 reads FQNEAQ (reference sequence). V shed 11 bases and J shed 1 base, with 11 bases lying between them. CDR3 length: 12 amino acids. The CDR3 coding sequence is TGTGCCGGGGCGGGCGATAACTATGGCTACACCTTC. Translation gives CAGAGDNYGYTF.

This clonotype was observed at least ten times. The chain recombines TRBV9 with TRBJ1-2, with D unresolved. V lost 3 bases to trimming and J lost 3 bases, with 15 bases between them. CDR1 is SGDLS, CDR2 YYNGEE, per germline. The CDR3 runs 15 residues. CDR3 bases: TGTGCCAGCAGCGCCTTGGTCGCCCGGGACTATGGCTACACCTTC. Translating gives CASSALVARDYGYTF.

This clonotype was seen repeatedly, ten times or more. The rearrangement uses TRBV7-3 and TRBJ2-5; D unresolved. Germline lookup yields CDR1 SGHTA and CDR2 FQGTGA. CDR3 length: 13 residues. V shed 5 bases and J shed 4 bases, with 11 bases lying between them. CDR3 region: CASSPSTRETQYF. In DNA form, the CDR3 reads TGTGCCAGCAGCCCAAGTACCCGAGAGACCCAGTACTTC.

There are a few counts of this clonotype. The CDR3: CASSLSPGINTEAFF. CDR3 sequence (DNA): TGCGCCAGCAGCTTGTCCCCAGGGATTAACACTGAAGCTTTCTTT. V and J are TRBV5-1 and TRBJ1-1; perhaps TRBD1 as D (5 bases). The CDR3 is made up of 15 amino acids. The V gene's germline CDR1 is SGHRS and CDR2 YFSETQ. The V gene lost 1 base and the J gene lost 2 bases, with 12 bases spanning the gap.

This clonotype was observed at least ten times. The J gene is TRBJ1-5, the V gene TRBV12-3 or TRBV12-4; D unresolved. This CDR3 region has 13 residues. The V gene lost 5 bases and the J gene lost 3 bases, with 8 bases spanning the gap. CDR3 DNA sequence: TGTGCCAGCAGTAGGACCTACAATCAGCCCCAGCATTTT. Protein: CASSRTYNQPQHF.

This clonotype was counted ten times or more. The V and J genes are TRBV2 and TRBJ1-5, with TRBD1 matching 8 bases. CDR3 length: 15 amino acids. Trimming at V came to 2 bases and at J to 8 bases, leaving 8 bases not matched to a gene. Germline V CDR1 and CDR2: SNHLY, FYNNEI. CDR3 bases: TGTGCCAGCAGTGAAACGGCAGGGGGCAGGGAGCCCCAGCATTTT. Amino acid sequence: CASSETAGGREPQHF.

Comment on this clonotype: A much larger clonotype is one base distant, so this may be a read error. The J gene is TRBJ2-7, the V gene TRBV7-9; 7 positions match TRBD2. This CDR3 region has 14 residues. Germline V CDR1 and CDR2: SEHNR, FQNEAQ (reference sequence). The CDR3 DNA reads TGTGCCAGCAGCGGGACTGGCAGGGACTACGGGCAGTACTTC. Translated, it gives CASSGTGRDYGQYF.

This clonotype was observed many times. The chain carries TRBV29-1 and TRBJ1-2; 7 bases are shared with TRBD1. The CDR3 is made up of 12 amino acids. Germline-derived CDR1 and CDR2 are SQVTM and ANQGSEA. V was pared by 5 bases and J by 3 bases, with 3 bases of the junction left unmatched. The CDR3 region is CSVRGGYYGYTF. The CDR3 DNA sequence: TGCAGCGTTAGAGGGGGCTACTATGGCTACACCTTC.

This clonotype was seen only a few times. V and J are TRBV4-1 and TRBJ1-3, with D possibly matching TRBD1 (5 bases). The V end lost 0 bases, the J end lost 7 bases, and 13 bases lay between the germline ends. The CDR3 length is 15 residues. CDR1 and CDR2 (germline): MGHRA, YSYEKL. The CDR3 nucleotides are TGCGCCAGCAGCCAAGACGCAGTTCGGGGGAACACCATATATTTT. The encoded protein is CASSQDAVRGNTIYF.

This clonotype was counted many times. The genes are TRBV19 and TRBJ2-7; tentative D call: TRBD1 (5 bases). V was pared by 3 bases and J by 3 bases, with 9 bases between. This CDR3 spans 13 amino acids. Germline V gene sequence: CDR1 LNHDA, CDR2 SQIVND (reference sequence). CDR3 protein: CASSIQGSYEQYF. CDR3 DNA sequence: TGTGCCAGTAGTATCCAGGGAAGCTACGAGCAGTACTTC.

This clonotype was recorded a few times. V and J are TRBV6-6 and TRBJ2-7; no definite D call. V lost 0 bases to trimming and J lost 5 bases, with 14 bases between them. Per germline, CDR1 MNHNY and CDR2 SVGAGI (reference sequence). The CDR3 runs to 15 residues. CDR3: CASSYSPPGVDEQYF. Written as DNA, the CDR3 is TGTGCCAGCAGTTACTCACCGCCAGGCGTCGACGAGCAGTACTTC.

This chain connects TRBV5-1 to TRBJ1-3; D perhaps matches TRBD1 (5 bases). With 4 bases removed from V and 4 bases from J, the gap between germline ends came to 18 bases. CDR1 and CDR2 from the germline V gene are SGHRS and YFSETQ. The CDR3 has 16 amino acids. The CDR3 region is CASSPRPGRWGNTIYF. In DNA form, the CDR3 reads TGCGCCAGCAGCCCCCGCCCGGGACGGTGGGGAAACACCATATATTTT. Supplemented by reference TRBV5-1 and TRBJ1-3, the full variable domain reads KAGVTQTPRYLIKTRGQQVTLSCSPISGHRSVSWYQQTPGQGLQFLFEYFSETQRNKGNFPGRFSGRQFSNSRSEMNVSTLELGDSALYLCASSPRPGRWGNTIYFGEGSWLTVV.

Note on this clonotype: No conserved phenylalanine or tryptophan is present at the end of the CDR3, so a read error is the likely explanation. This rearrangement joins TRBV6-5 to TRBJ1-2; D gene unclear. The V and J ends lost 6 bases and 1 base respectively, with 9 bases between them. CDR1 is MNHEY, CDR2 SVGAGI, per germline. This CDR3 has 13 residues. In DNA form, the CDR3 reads TGTGCCAGCAGGTTGACGGGTAACTATGGCTACACCCTC. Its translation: CASRLTGNYGYTL.

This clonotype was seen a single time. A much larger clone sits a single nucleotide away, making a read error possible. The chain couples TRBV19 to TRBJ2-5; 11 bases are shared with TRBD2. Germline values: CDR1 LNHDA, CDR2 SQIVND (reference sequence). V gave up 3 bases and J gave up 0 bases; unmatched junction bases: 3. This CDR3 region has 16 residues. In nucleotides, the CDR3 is TGTGCCAGTAGTATCTGGACTAGCGGGTACCAAGAGACCCAGTACTTC. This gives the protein CASSIWTSGYQETQYF.

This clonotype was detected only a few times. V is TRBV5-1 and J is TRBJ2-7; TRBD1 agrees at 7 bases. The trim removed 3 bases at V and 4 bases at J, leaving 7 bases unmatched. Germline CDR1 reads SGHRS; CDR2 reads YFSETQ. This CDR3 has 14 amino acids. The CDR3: CASSWVGQPYEQYF. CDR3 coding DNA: TGCGCCAGCAGCTGGGTGGGACAGCCTTACGAGCAGTACTTC.

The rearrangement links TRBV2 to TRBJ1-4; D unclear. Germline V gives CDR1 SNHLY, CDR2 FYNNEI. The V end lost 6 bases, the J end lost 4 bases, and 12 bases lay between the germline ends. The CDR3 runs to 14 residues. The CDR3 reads CASRENRHNEKLFF. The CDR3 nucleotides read TGTGCCAGCAGAGAAAACCGACATAATGAAAAACTGTTTTTT.

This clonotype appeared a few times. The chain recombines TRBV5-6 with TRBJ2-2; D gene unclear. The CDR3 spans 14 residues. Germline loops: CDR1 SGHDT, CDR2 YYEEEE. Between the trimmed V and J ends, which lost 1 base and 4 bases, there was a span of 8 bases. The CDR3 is CASSLWQTTGELFF. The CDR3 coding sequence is TGTGCCAGCAGCTTGTGGCAGACCACCGGGGAGCTGTTTTTT.

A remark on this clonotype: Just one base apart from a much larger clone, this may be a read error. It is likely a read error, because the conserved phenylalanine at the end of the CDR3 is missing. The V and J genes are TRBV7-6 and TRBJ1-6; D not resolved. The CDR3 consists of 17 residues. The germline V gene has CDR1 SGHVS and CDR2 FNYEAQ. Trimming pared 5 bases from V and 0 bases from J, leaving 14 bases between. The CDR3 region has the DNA TGTGCCAGCAGCCCTAATCTGGGATTCTCCTATAATTCACCCCTCCACCTT. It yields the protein CASSPNLGFSYNSPLHL.